A selection of T cell receptor beta chains follows, all from one sample in a study of shared clonotypes between healthy human individuals. This table comes from immunoSEQ multiplex PCR, and its TCRdb copy is limited to in-frame clones, with some not included. The sample has about 2 million clones; 85% to 95% are singletons. The sequencing input was naive CD4+ T cells sorted from blood. These receptors were taken from a man aged 18-30 years in good health. CDR3s include the opening cysteine and the closing phenylalanine or tryptophan. A D gene is named only where the DNA matches it firmly. Some rows have no size entry. The others give once, few or many, or a class for an expanded clone.

J	length	V	size	D	DNA	CDR3
TRBJ1-2	14	TRBV9	once	TRBD1	TGTGCCAGCAGCCGCAGGGACAGCAACTATGGCTACACCTTC	CASSRRDSNYGYTF
TRBJ2-1	17	TRBV7-2	NA	TRBD2	TGTGCCAGCAGCCCCTTGGCGGGAGGTCGAATCTACAATGAGCAGTTCTTC	CASSPLAGGRIYNEQFF
TRBJ2-7	16	TRBV5-1	NA	NA	TGCGCCAGCAGCGGGGGGTTCGGACAGTACCCCTACGAGCAGTACTTC	CASSGGFGQYPYEQYF
TRBJ2-5	14	TRBV10-3	NA	TRBD2	TGTGCCATCAGTGAGGGTAGCGGGGGGGAGACCCAGTACTTC	CAISEGSGGETQYF
TRBJ2-7	15	TRBV14	NA	NA	TGTGCCAGCAGCCATTGGGACCGATACCCCTACGAGCAGTACTTC	CASSHWDRYPYEQYF
TRBJ2-7	15	TRBV6-6	NA	TRBD2	TGTGCCAGCAGAGGACTAGCGGGGGAGACCTACGAGCAGTACTTC	CASRGLAGETYEQYF
TRBJ2-7	15	TRBV7-9	NA	TRBD1	TGTGCCAGCAGCCCGGCCGGGACAGGGTTTAACGAGCAGTACTTC	CASSPAGTGFNEQYF
TRBJ1-2	14	TRBV6-5	NA	TRBD1	TGTGCCAGCAGATCCGGGACAGGGAGCTATGGCTACACCTTC	CASRSGTGSYGYTF
TRBJ1-4	14	TRBV27	NA	TRBD1	TGTGCCAGCAGTTTCGGGACAGGGGGCGAAAAACTGTTTTTT	CASSFGTGGEKLFF
TRBJ2-7	16	TRBV15	NA	NA	TGTGCCACCAGCAGACCCACAGGTGCTAGCTCCTACGAGCAGTACTTC	CATSRPTGASSYEQYF
TRBJ2-1	16	TRBV11-2	NA	TRBD1	TGTGCCAGCAGCGCAGCCGGGACAGGGGTCACCAATGAGCAGTTCTTC	CASSAAGTGVTNEQFF
TRBJ1-5	14	TRBV27	NA	TRBD1	TGTGCCAGCAGGCGGGACAGGAGCAATCAGCCCCAGCATTTT	CASRRDRSNQPQHF
TRBJ2-7	14	TRBV6-6	NA	TRBD1	TGTGCCAGCAGTAACCCCGGGACAGCCTACGAGCAGTACTTC	CASSNPGTAYEQYF
TRBJ1-5	15	TRBV7-9	NA	TRBD1	TGTGCCAGCAGCTTAGGGTCAGGGGGAAATCAGCCCCAGCATTTT	CASSLGSGGNQPQHF
TRBJ1-2	13	TRBV7-2	NA	TRBD1	TGTGCCAGCACCAACAGGGGGAACTATGGCTACACCTTC	CASTNRGNYGYTF
TRBJ2-3	17	TRBV11-2	NA	TRBD2	TGTGCCAGCAGCTTAAGTCTAGCGGGGGTCCTCACAGATACGCAGTATTTT	CASSLSLAGVLTDTQYF
TRBJ1-4	15	TRBV11-2	NA	NA	TGTGCCAGCACCATGTTACAGGGTAGGAAGGAAAAACTGTTTTTT	CASTMLQGRKEKLFF
TRBJ1-2	11	TRBV2	once	NA	TGTGCCAGCAAAACGGAATATGGCTACACCTTC	CASKTEYGYTF
TRBJ2-3	15	TRBV30	NA	TRBD1	TGTGCCTGGAGCACCGGGACAGGCAATACAGATACGCAGTATTTT	CAWSTGTGNTDTQYF
TRBJ2-1	15	TRBV5-1	NA	NA	TGCGCCAGCAGCTTCGGGGGATCAAACGGGGATGAGCAGTTCTTC	CASSFGGSNGDEQFF
TRBJ2-5	13	TRBV18	once	NA	TGTGCCAGCTCACCAATCGTGGAAGAGACCCAGTACTTC	CASSPIVEETQYF
TRBJ2-1	14	TRBV18	NA	TRBD2	TGTGCCAGCTCACCGTATAACGGGAGGAATGAGCAGTTCTTC	CASSPYNGRNEQFF
TRBJ1-1	14	TRBV30	NA	TRBD1	TGTGCCTGGACGACAGGGGGCAGGGGGACTGAAGCTTTCTTT	CAWTTGGRGTEAFF
TRBJ2-2	18	TRBV18	NA	NA	TGTGCCAGCTCACCAGCTGGGCTAGCCGTTGGAGGGGCCGGGGAGCTGTTTTTT	CASSPAGLAVGGAGELFF
TRBJ2-2	16	TRBV10-3	NA	TRBD2	TGTGCCATCAGTGGCGGGAGTTTGGCGAACACCGGGGAGCTGTTTTTT	CAISGGSLANTGELFF
TRBJ2-2	18	TRBV5-4	NA	TRBD2	TGTGCCAGCAGCCGGGCCCAGCGGGGTTCGCTGAACACCGGGGAGCTGTTTTTT	CASSRAQRGSLNTGELFF
TRBJ2-7	14	TRBV19	NA	NA	TGTGCCAGTAGTATCGGACAGTCTCCCTACGAGCAGTACTTC	CASSIGQSPYEQYF
TRBJ2-7	13	TRBV6-6	NA	NA	TGTGCCAGCAGTTACACGACAGTCTACGAGCAGTACTTC	CASSYTTVYEQYF
TRBJ1-2	14	TRBV6-1	NA	NA	TGTGCCAGCACCCCACATGGGGCGGGCTATGGCTACACCTTC	CASTPHGAGYGYTF
TRBJ2-3	15	TRBV7-3	NA	TRBD1	TGTGCCAGCAGCTTGGGACAGGGGTTCACAGATACGCAGTATTTT	CASSLGQGFTDTQYF
TRBJ2-1	11	TRBV18	NA	NA	TGTGCCAGCTCGAAAGGGGCTGAGCAGTTCTTC	CASSKGAEQFF